The 5 T cell receptor beta chains listed next were all sequenced from one sample in a study of regulatory T cells in long-lasting Graves disease. TCR beta libraries were built with iRepertoire HTBI primers and Arm-PCR of CDR3 regions. MiXCR, applied by TCRdb to the multiplex PCR reads, yields one record per CDR3 protein. Among 500,000 to 700,000 distinct CDR3 sequences, approximately 31% were seen once, and the ten largest hold under 50%. Time point noted: persistent/refractory GD, antithyroid drugs over 5 years with positive TRAb. From PBMCs, RNA was extracted and then used to make the TCR library. The sample consisted of peripheral blood mononuclear cells (PBMCs), taken when the disease was refractory, from a patient treated with antithyroid drugs. These TCRs come from a female donor with Graves disease.

This clonotype was observed a handful of times. This chain uses TRBV29-1 with TRBJ1-1; D unresolved. V was shortened by 0 bases and J by 1 base, with 6 bases between the two germline ends. The CDR3 runs to 13 residues. CDR1 and CDR2 (germline): SQVTM, ANQGSEA. This CDR3 reads CSVEDGENTEAFF. The CDR3 bases are TGCAGCGTTGAAGATGGGGAGAACACTGAAGCTTTCTTT.

This chain links TRBV11-2 with TRBJ2-1; the D is unclear. The CDR3 covers 15 residues. Per the germline V gene, CDR1 is SGHAT and CDR2 is FQNNGV. V lost 0 bases and J 1 base, leaving 7 bases between the germline ends. CDR3: CASSLDDGSYNEQFF. The CDR3 bases are TGTGCCAGCAGCTTAGACGACGGGTCCTACAATGAGCAGTTCTTC.

This clonotype was seen a few times. The chain couples TRBV10-3 to TRBJ1-2; D not certain. Deletions cut 7 bases from V and 2 bases from J, with 14 bases between. Germline CDR1 reads ENHRY; CDR2 reads SYGVKD. CDR3 length: 14 residues. CDR3 region: CAIMDLTVNYGYTF. The CDR3 coding sequence is TGTGCCATCATGGACCTGACGGTGAACTATGGCTACACCTTC.

J is TRBJ1-1 and V is TRBV24-1; 8 nucleotides match TRBD1. The CDR3 runs 17 residues. With V trimmed by 10 bases and J by 1 base, 16 bases remained unmatched. Germline assignment: CDR1 KGHDR and CDR2 SFDVKD. CDR3: CATAPSPGQEPNTEAFF. CDR3 nucleotides: TGTGCCACTGCACCCTCACCGGGACAGGAGCCGAACACTGAAGCTTTCTTT.

J is TRBJ1-3 and V is TRBV20-1; TRBD1 might be the D (5 bases). The ends were cut back, 0 bases at V and 3 bases at J, with 9 bases in the middle. This CDR3 comprises 14 residues. Germline lookup yields CDR1 DFQATT and CDR2 SNEGSKA (reference sequence). CDR3 in DNA: TGCAGTGCTAGAGATCGAACAGGTGGAAACACCATATATTTT. This encodes CSARDRTGGNTIYF.